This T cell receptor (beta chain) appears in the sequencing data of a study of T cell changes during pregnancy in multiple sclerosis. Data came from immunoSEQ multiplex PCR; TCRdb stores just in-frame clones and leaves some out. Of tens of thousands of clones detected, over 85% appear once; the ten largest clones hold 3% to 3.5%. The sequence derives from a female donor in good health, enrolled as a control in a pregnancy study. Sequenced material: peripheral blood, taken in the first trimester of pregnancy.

Here the CDR3 DNA reads TGTGCCAGCAGCACAGAAGGGGGCTATGGCTACACCTTC. This sequence encodes CASSTEGGYGYTF. The V and J genes are TRBV4-2 and TRBJ1-2; TRBD1 might be the D (6 bases). V lost 5 bases, J lost 4 bases, and 11 bases lay in between. The V gene's germline CDR1 is LGHNA and CDR2 YNFKEQ. CDR3 length: 13 residues.